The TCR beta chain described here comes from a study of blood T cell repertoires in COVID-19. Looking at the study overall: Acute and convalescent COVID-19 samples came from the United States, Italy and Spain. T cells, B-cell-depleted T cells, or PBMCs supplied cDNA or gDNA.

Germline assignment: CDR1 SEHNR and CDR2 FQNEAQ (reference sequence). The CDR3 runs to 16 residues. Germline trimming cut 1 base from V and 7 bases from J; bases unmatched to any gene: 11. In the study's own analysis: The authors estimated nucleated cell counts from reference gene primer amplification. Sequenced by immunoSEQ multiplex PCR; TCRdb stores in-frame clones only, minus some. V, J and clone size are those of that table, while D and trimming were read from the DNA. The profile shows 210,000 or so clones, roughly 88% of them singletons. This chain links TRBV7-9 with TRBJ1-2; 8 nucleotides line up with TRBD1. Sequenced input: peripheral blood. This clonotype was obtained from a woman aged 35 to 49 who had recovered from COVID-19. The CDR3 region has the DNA TGTGCCAGCAGCTTAGTGGGGGGGACAGGCGGCGGTGGCTACACCTTC. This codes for CASSLVGGTGGGGYTF.